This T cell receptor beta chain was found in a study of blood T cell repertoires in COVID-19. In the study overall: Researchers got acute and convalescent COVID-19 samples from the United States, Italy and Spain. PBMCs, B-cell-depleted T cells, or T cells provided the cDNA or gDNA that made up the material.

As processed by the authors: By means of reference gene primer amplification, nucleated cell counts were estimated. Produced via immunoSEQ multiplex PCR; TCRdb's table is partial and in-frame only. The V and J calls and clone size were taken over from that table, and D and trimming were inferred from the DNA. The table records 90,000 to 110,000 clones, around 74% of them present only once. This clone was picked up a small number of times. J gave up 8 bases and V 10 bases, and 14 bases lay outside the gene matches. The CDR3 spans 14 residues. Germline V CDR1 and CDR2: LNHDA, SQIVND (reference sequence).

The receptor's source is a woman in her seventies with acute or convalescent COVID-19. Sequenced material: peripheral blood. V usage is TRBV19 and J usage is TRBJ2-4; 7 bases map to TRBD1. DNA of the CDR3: TGTGCCACCGAAGGGACAGTGGGTAAACACATTCAGTACTTC. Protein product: CATEGTVGKHIQYF.